A single sample is the source of the 22 T cell receptor beta chains below, sequenced in a study of cytomegalovirus exposure and HLA in healthy donors. The PCR had 60 Vbeta and 13 Jbeta primers. Profiling relied on immunoSEQ multiplex PCR, and the TCRdb table lists in-frame clones only, not all of them. Of over 150,000 clones detected, about 80% appear once; the ten largest clones hold 1.3%. The material sequenced was PBMCs. All receptors come from a woman between 45 and 60 years old in good health and CMV-seronegative.

The chain couples TRBV5-5 to TRBJ2-7; D might be TRBD1 (5 bases). Germline V CDR1 and CDR2: SGHKS, YYEKEE (reference sequence). The CDR3 runs 15 residues. V lost 6 bases to trimming and J lost 3 bases, with 19 bases between them. The CDR3 DNA reads TGTGCCAGCAACTCGCTTCAGGGAATGGGCTACGAGCAGTACTTC. Translation gives CASNSLQGMGYEQYF.

There are a few counts of this clone. The chain couples TRBV6-5 to TRBJ1-1; 7 positions agree with TRBD1. Germline V lookup: CDR1 MNHEY, CDR2 SVGAGI. The CDR3 runs 13 residues. Trimming cost V 6 bases and J 4 bases; bases outside gene matches: 5. For the CDR3, the DNA is TGTGCCAGCAGGGACAGGTCGTTCACTGAAGCTTTCTTT. It yields the protein CASRDRSFTEAFF.

Remarks on this clone: The same CDR3 can be traced to other DNA sequences in this sample. The J gene is TRBJ1-5, the V gene TRBV10-2; 8 nucleotides align to TRBD1. After removal of 5 bases from V and 1 base from J, the junction contained 7 bases not matched to a gene. Germline loops: CDR1 WSHSY, CDR2 SAAADI. CDR3 length: 16 amino acids. CDR3 sequence (DNA): TGCGCCAGCAGTTCGACAGGGGCAACCAGCAATCAGCCCCAGCATTTT. The encoded protein is CASSSTGATSNQPQHF.

The chain is built from TRBV30 and TRBJ1-2; D perhaps matches TRBD1 (6 bases). Germline loops: CDR1 GTSNPN, CDR2 SVGIG (reference sequence). V lost 1 base and J lost 1, with 10 bases in between. The CDR3 is 14 amino acids. CDR3 in DNA: TGTGCCTGGAGTGCAACAGGGTTTAACTATGGCTACACCTTC. The encoded protein is CAWSATGFNYGYTF.

The V and J genes are TRBV10-3 and TRBJ1-3; 8 nucleotides match TRBD1. Germline CDR1 ENHRY, CDR2 SYGVKD. CDR3 length: 14 amino acids. Unmatched junction bases numbered 2, after V lost 0 bases and J lost 7 bases. Here the CDR3 reads CAISESGQGNTIYF. CDR3 DNA sequence: TGTGCCATCAGTGAGTCCGGACAGGGCAACACCATATATTTT.

The chain is built from TRBV7-2 and TRBJ1-3; no clear D. V was trimmed by 2 bases and J by 1 base, leaving 6 bases between them. CDR1 is SGHTA and CDR2 is FQGNSA in the germline V gene. The CDR3 totals 14 residues. The CDR3 sequence is CASSLLGSGNTIYF. The CDR3 DNA reads TGTGCCAGCAGCTTACTCGGGTCTGGAAACACCATATATTTT.

This clone was seen only once. The chain links TRBV29-1 to TRBJ2-2; 7 nucleotides align to TRBD1. Germline-derived CDR1 and CDR2 are SQVTM and ANQGSEA. V was pared by 3 bases and J by 2 bases, with 3 bases of the junction left unmatched. The length of the CDR3 is 14 residues. The CDR3 DNA is TGCAGCGTTGAGGGACAGTCAAACACCGGGGAGCTGTTTTTT. Protein sequence: CSVEGQSNTGELFF.

This clone has only one observation. CDR3 sequence (DNA): TGCGCCAGCAGCTTGGAGGCTAGCGTCCAGGCAGATACGCAGTATTTT. Translation gives CASSLEASVQADTQYF. The chain combines TRBV5-1 with TRBJ2-3, with D possibly matching TRBD2 (6 bases). Trimming left V 0 bases short and J 4 bases short, with 15 bases between. The CDR3 length is 16 residues. CDR1 SGHRS and CDR2 YFSETQ come from the germline V gene.

The rearrangement links TRBV28 to TRBJ2-2; 10 nucleotides line up with TRBD1. This CDR3 spans 16 amino acids. Germline V gene data show CDR1 as MDHEN and CDR2 as SYDVKM. After removal of 2 bases from V and 6 bases from J, the junction contained 6 bases not matched to a gene. The CDR3 DNA follows: TGTGCCAGCAGTTTACCAACCGGGACAGGGGCCGGGGAGCTGTTTTTT. This gives the protein CASSLPTGTGAGELFF.

This sequence joins TRBV28 and TRBJ2-3; unclear D gene. CDR1 and CDR2 from the germline V gene are MDHEN and SYDVKM. Trimming took off 2 bases at V and 4 bases at J, with 16 bases between the two ends. The length of the CDR3 is 16 residues. The DNA of the CDR3 is TGTGCCAGCAGTTTAAACCAGGTTGGTGGTGCAGATACGCAGTATTTT. Amino acid sequence: CASSLNQVGGADTQYF.

V gene TRBV28 combines with J gene TRBJ2-2, with 7 bases that match TRBD2. The germline CDR1 and CDR2 sequences are MDHEN and SYDVKM. V shed 5 bases, J shed 1 base, and the junction held 4 bases outside the gene matches. This CDR3 has 15 residues. The CDR3 DNA is TGTGCCAGCAGTCCGCTAGCGGTGAACACCGGGGAGCTGTTTTTT. The encoded protein is CASSPLAVNTGELFF. Based on the CDR3 plus reference TRBV28 and TRBJ2-2, the full variable domain is DVKVTQSSRYLVKRTGEKVFLECVQDMDHENMFWYRQDPGLGLRLIYFSYDVKMKEKGDIPEGYSVSREKKERFSLILESASTNQTSMYLCASSPLAVNTGELFFGEGSRLTVL.

The V gene is TRBV15, the J gene TRBJ2-1; 10 bases line up with TRBD1. Unmatched junction bases numbered 7, after V lost 0 bases and J lost 8 bases. The CDR3 length is 16 residues. Per the germline V gene, CDR1 is LNHNV and CDR2 is YYDKDF (reference sequence). Here the CDR3 reads CATSRDTTGGLYEQFF. The CDR3 region has the DNA TGTGCCACCAGCAGAGATACGACAGGGGGCCTCTATGAGCAGTTCTTC.

This clone was found once. The V and J genes are TRBV4-2 and TRBJ1-4, with D perhaps TRBD1 (6 bases). CDR1 is LGHNA, CDR2 YNFKEQ, per germline. The CDR3 covers 16 residues. Between the trimmed V and J ends, which lost 4 bases and 0 bases, there was a span of 12 bases. CDR3 protein: CASSPQGQPTNEKLFF. CDR3 in DNA: TGTGCCAGCAGCCCGCAAGGACAGCCAACTAATGAAAAACTGTTTTTT.

The chain is built from TRBV29-1 and TRBJ1-4, with 8 bases aligning to TRBD1. The J segment lost 3 bases and the V segment lost 7 bases, leaving 4 bases of the junction unmatched. The CDR3 totals 13 residues. CDR1 and CDR2 from the germline V gene are SQVTM and ANQGSEA. The CDR3 here is CSALQGANEKLFF. CDR3 coding DNA: TGCAGCGCCCTACAGGGGGCTAATGAAAAACTGTTTTTT.

V usage is TRBV27 and J usage is TRBJ1-1; D is possibly TRBD1 (5 bases). The length of the CDR3 is 18 residues. CDR1 is MNHEY, CDR2 SMNVEV, per germline (reference sequence). Trimming removed 2 bases from V and 1 base from J, with 20 bases in between. CDR3 nucleotides: TGTGCCAGCAGTTTAGTTTCTGGGTACATTGGACAGAACACTGAAGCTTTCTTT. Its protein product is CASSLVSGYIGQNTEAFF.

The V gene is TRBV6-5, the J gene TRBJ2-7; D not resolved. The CDR3 is made up of 15 amino acids. Germline CDR1 MNHEY, CDR2 SVGAGI. V lost 2 bases, J lost 0 bases, and 11 bases lay in between. The CDR3 DNA reads TGTGCCAGCAGTTACGGTCGGGTAAGCTCCTACGAGCAGTACTTC. This translates into CASSYGRVSSYEQYF.

CDR3 region: CASSQGAVYEQYF. In DNA, the CDR3 is TGTGCCAGCTCACAGGGGGCAGTATACGAGCAGTACTTC. V gene TRBV7-8 combines with J gene TRBJ2-5; 9 bases line up with TRBD1. The DNA end favors TRBJ2-7, so the J call may be wrong. The CDR3 covers 13 residues. Germline CDR1 is SGHVS and CDR2 is FQNEAQ.

This chain links TRBV12-2 with TRBJ1-4; the table assigns TRBD1, which was not confirmed against the DNA. TRBV12-2 is reported as a pseudogene. This CDR3 spans 18 amino acids. The CDR3, as DNA: TGTGCAAGTCGCTTAGCGGGACGGGACAGGGTGTGTAATGAAAAACTGTTTTTT. This encodes CASRLAGRDRVCNEKLFF.

This chain connects TRBV14 to TRBJ2-7; D is unresolved. This CDR3 is built from 14 residues. V was cut by 1 base and J by 3 bases, with 10 bases left in between. Germline-derived CDR1 and CDR2 are SGHDN and FVKESK. The CDR3 DNA follows: TGTGCCAGCAGCCAAGCCGAAGCCGGCTACGAGCAGTACTTC. This gives the protein CASSQAEAGYEQYF.

The chain uses TRBV2 and TRBJ2-1, with D possibly TRBD2 on 5 matching bases. The CDR3 is made up of 15 amino acids. The V end lost 8 bases, the J end lost 0 bases, and 14 bases lay between the germline ends. Per the germline V gene, CDR1 is SNHLY and CDR2 is FYNNEI. CDR3 bases: TGTGCCAGCCAGTTTAGCGTCGGCTCCTACAATGAGCAGTTCTTC. Its protein product is CASQFSVGSYNEQFF.

This chain links TRBV2 with TRBJ1-5; D possibly corresponds to TRBD1 (6 bases). V was trimmed by 6 bases and J by 5 bases, leaving 26 bases between them. The CDR3 is 18 amino acids. Germline CDR1 and CDR2: SNHLY and FYNNEI. CDR3 residues: CASSLFFNGGAGYQPQHF. The CDR3 DNA sequence: TGTGCCAGCAGCCTTTTCTTTAACGGGGGGGCAGGGTATCAGCCCCAGCATTTT.

The chain uses TRBV7-8 and TRBJ1-5; D remains unclear. Germline CDR1 reads SGHVS; CDR2 reads FQNEAQ. V was clipped by 1 base and J by 6 bases, with 10 bases between them. The length of the CDR3 is 14 residues. CDR3 sequence (DNA): TGTGCCAGCAGCTTAGGGGTCGGAGGTCAGCCCCAGCATTTT. Its protein product is CASSLGVGGQPQHF.